These 8 T cell receptor beta chains came from one sample sequenced in a study of monozygotic twins with inflammatory bowel disease (dated by TCRdb to the late 2010s). Receptors were amplified or captured by 5' RACE. The instrument given in TCRdb is Illumina HiSeq 2500. After TCRdb reprocessed the reads, each CDR3 protein sequence was kept as one row, without DNA. The sample has fewer than 550,000 distinct CDR3 sequences on record. Approximately 2.4% of the sample is held by the ten biggest clonotypes. Sequencing input: blood. The receptors derive from a human donor with ulcerative colitis or Crohn's disease, or a healthy co-twin of an affected twin (not recorded which).

The chain carries TRBV29-1 and TRBJ2-1; TCRdb names TRBD1, which stays unverified in the absence of DNA. CDR3 size: 13 residues. Looked up from germline, CDR1 is SQVTM and CDR2 is ANQGSEA. The CDR3 spells CSARTGGCNEQFF.

J is TRBJ2-3 and V is TRBV5-1. Germline-derived CDR1 and CDR2 are SGHRS and YFSETQ. The CDR3 consists of 13 residues. The CDR3 protein is CASSPTITDTQYF.

This chain connects TRBV9 to TRBJ2-2; the D gene TCRdb calls, TRBD1, cannot be checked with no DNA. The germline gives CDR1 SGDLS, CDR2 YYNGEE. This CDR3 is built from 14 residues. The CDR3: CASSARGDSGELFF.

The V and J genes are TRBV5-5 and TRBJ2-7; the D gene TCRdb calls, TRBD1, cannot be checked with no DNA. The CDR3 totals 14 residues. Germline V CDR1 and CDR2: SGHKS, YYEKEE (reference sequence). CDR3 sequence: CASSVEGSKGEQYF.

The chain employs TRBV20-1 and TRBJ2-5; TCRdb's D gene call, TRBD1, goes unchecked for lack of DNA. The V gene's germline CDR1 is DFQATT and CDR2 SNEGSKA (reference sequence). The CDR3 is 13 amino acids. Here the CDR3 reads CSALRGRQETQYF.

J is TRBJ2-7 and V is TRBV5-1; TCRdb's D call, TRBD1, is unchecked because there is no DNA. CDR1 is SGHRS and CDR2 is YFSETQ in the germline V gene. This CDR3 is built from 13 residues. CDR3 sequence reads: CASSFPDRNEQYF.

This chain links TRBV20-1 with TRBJ2-7. CDR1 DFQATT and CDR2 SNEGSKA come from the germline V gene (reference sequence). CDR3 size: 13 residues. CDR3 protein: CSGVGRNSYEQYF.

The chain employs TRBV27 and TRBJ1-4; as DNA is missing, the TRBD1 call by TCRdb cannot be tested. Germline V gene sequence: CDR1 MNHEY, CDR2 SMNVEV (reference sequence). The CDR3 is 14 amino acids. The CDR3 loop reads CASGGAGANEKLFF. The variable domain in full, completed from reference TRBV27 and TRBJ1-4, reads EAQVTQNPRYLITVTGKKLTVTCSQNMNHEYMSWYRQDPGLGLRQIYYSMNVEVTDKGDVPEGYKVSRKEKRNFPLILESPSPNQTSLYFCASGGAGANEKLFFGSGTQLSVL.